One and the same sample provided the 13 T cell receptor beta chains below, sequenced in a study of T cell changes during pregnancy in multiple sclerosis. Measured with immunoSEQ multiplex PCR; TCRdb has only the in-frame clones, and not every one. This sample carries around 110,000 clones, roughly 92% of them seen once, and the ten largest clones take less than 2%. Sequenced here: peripheral blood, sampled after pregnancy. The source of these receptors is a female donor with multiple sclerosis, enrolled in a pregnancy study.

The CDR3 region has the DNA TGTGCCAGCAGTGTCACGGGACAGGGGAAAAATCAGCCCCAGCATTTT. Amino acid sequence: CASSVTGQGKNQPQHF. V gene TRBV28 combines with J gene TRBJ1-5; TRBD1 matches 10 bases. There are 16 residues in the CDR3. J gave up 4 bases and V 5 bases, and 8 bases lay outside the gene matches. The germline V gene encodes CDR1 MDHEN and CDR2 SYDVKM.

V is TRBV29-1 and J is TRBJ1-1; D remains ambiguous. Deletions cut 1 base from V and 10 bases from J, with 22 bases between. Germline loops: CDR1 SQVTM, CDR2 ANQGSEA. There are 15 residues in the CDR3. The CDR3 loop reads CSVEVSGSYSVRAFF. The CDR3 DNA is TGCAGCGTTGAAGTGTCGGGGAGTTACTCGGTACGAGCTTTCTTT.

The DNA for the CDR3 is TGCGCCAGCAGCTTGGCGGAGGGGGCGAAGGACACTGAAGCTTTCTTT. Residues: CASSLAEGAKDTEAFF. The chain couples TRBV5-1 to TRBJ1-1; 7 bases align to TRBD1. V lost 0 bases to trimming and J lost 3 bases; unmatched junction nucleotides: 8. Germline-derived CDR1 and CDR2 are SGHRS and YFSETQ. The CDR3 runs 16 residues.

CDR3 DNA sequence: TGTGCCAGCAGCCCGGACAGGGCTGGCAATCAGCCCCAGCATTTT. It encodes CASSPDRAGNQPQHF. This chain connects TRBV7-8 to TRBJ1-5; 8 nucleotides match TRBD1. The CDR3 covers 15 residues. Losses at the gene ends were 5 bases for V and 2 bases for J; bases not matched to a gene: 5. Germline-derived CDR1 and CDR2 are SGHVS and FQNEAQ.

V and J are TRBV27 and TRBJ2-7; the match to TRBD1 covers 7 bases. The CDR3 totals 14 residues. Germline-derived CDR1 and CDR2 are MNHEY and SMNVEV (reference sequence). After removal of 0 bases from V and 2 bases from J, the junction contained 1 base not matched to a gene. The CDR3 DNA reads as TGTGCCAGCAGTTTATCCGGGACAGCCTACGAGCAGTACTTC. Its protein product is CASSLSGTAYEQYF.

CDR3 sequence reads: CASSAGVAKNIQYF. The CDR3 DNA sequence: TGTGCCAGCAGCGCAGGGGTGGCCAAAAACATTCAGTACTTC. The chain uses TRBV6-5 and TRBJ2-4, with a possible D match to TRBD1 (6 bases). V was shortened by 6 bases and J by 1 base, with 10 bases between the two germline ends. The CDR3 loop spans 14 amino acids. Germline CDR1 reads MNHEY; CDR2 reads SVGAGI.

This sequence joins TRBV5-1 and TRBJ2-4; D might be TRBD2 (6 bases). This CDR3 contains 14 residues. Trimming cost V 3 bases and J 7 bases, with 14 bases left between them. In germline, CDR1 is SGHRS, CDR2 YFSETQ. This CDR3 reads CASSSGEIENIQYF. The CDR3 DNA reads as TGCGCCAGCAGCTCGGGGGAGATTGAGAACATTCAGTACTTC.

The chain uses TRBV19 and TRBJ1-2; D is perhaps TRBD1 (5 bases). The ends were cut back, 6 bases at V and 4 bases at J, with 12 bases in the middle. The germline V gene encodes CDR1 LNHDA and CDR2 SQIVND (reference sequence). This CDR3 comprises 13 residues. CDR3 protein: CASRGTGLYGYTF. DNA of the CDR3: TGTGCCAGTAGGGGAACAGGTCTCTATGGCTACACCTTC.

The chain recombines TRBV5-4 with TRBJ2-7; 7 nucleotides line up with TRBD2. This CDR3 has 18 amino acids. Losses at the gene ends were 4 bases for V and 1 base for J; bases not matched to a gene: 17. Germline V gene lookup returns CDR1 SGHNT and CDR2 YYREEE (reference sequence). The chain's CDR3 is CASSPHRSGDFLSYEQYF. CDR3 coding DNA: TGTGCCAGCAGCCCCCATCGGAGCGGGGATTTTTTATCCTACGAGCAGTACTTC.

This sequence joins TRBV7-9 and TRBJ1-6; D is ambiguous. Germline-derived CDR1 and CDR2 are SEHNR and FQNEAQ (reference sequence). The CDR3 has 12 amino acids. V was trimmed by 3 bases and J by 9 bases, leaving 6 bases between them. The CDR3 bases are TGTGCCAGCAGCTTTGACTTTTCACCCCTCCACTTT. Protein product: CASSFDFSPLHF. Using reference TRBV7-9 and TRBJ1-6 for the parts outside the CDR3, the full variable domain is DTGVSQNPRHKITKRGQNVTFRCDPISEHNRLYWYRQTLGQGPEFLTYFQNEAQLEKSRLLSDRFSAERPKGSFSTLEIQRTEQGDSAMYLCASSFDFSPLHFGNGTRLTVT.

V is TRBV5-4 and J is TRBJ1-2, with D possibly TRBD1 on 6 matching bases. V was trimmed by 4 bases and J by 2 bases, leaving 15 bases between them. Germline CDR1 and CDR2: SGHNT and YYREEE (reference sequence). The CDR3 sequence is 15 residues long. The CDR3 here is CASSPPGGGNYGYTF. The CDR3 DNA is TGTGCCAGCAGCCCACCTGGCGGGGGCAACTATGGCTACACCTTC. Based on the CDR3 plus reference TRBV5-4 and TRBJ1-2, the full variable domain is ETGVTQSPTHLIKTRGQQVTLRCSSQSGHNTVSWYQQALGQGPQFIFQYYREEENGRGNFPPRFSGLQFPNYSSELNVNALELDDSALYLCASSPPGGGNYGYTFGSGTRLTVV.

V usage is TRBV4-2 and J usage is TRBJ2-3, with TRBD2 matching 9 bases. V trimming: 4 bases; J trimming: 1 base; junction bases outside the gene matches: 6. The V gene's germline CDR1 is LGHNA and CDR2 YNFKEQ. The CDR3 has 16 residues. CDR3 region: CASSPQTSGGTDTQYF. Here the CDR3 DNA reads TGTGCCAGCAGCCCTCAGACTAGCGGAGGCACAGATACGCAGTATTTT.

The chain uses TRBV2 and TRBJ1-2; a possible D gene is TRBD1 (5 bases). Germline CDR1 reads SNHLY; CDR2 reads FYNNEI. The CDR3 consists of 14 residues. Deletions cut 6 bases from V and 4 bases from J, with 15 bases between. CDR3 coding DNA: TGTGCCAGCAGACCCGCGGGACTCCCCTATGGCTACACCTTC. Translation gives CASRPAGLPYGYTF.